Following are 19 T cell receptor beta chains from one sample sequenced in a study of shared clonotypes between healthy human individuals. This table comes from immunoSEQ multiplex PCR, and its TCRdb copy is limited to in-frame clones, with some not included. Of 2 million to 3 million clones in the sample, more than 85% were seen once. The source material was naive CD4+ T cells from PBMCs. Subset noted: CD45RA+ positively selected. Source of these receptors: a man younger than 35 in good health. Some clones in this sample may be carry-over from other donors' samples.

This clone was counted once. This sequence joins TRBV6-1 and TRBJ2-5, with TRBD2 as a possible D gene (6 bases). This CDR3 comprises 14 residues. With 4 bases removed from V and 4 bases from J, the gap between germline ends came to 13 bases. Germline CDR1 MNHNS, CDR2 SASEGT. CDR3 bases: TGTGCCAGCAGTGCGCCGGGACTCTCAGAGACCCAGTACTTC. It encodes CASSAPGLSETQYF.

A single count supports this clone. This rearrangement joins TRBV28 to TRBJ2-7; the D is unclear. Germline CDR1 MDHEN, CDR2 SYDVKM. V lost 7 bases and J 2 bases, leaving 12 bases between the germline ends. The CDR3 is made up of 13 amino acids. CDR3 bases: TGTGCCAGCATTGAAGGGAATACCTACGAGCAGTACTTC. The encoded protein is CASIEGNTYEQYF. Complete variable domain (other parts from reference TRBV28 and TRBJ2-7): DVKVTQSSRYLVKRTGEKVFLECVQDMDHENMFWYRQDPGLGLRLIYFSYDVKMKEKGDIPEGYSVSREKKERFSLILESASTNQTSMYLCASIEGNTYEQYFGPGTRLTVT.

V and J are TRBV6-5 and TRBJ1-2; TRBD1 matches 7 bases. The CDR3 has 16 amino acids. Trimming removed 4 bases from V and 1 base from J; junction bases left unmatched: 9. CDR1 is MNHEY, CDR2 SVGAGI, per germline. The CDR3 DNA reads TGTGCCAGCAGTTCAACCGGACAGGATTTTAACTATGGCTACACCTTC. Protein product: CASSSTGQDFNYGYTF.

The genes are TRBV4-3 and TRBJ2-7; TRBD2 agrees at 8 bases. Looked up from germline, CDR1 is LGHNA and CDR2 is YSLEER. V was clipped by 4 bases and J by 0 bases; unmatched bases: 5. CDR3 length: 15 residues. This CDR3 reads CASSLTAGASYEQYF. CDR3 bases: TGCGCCAGCAGCCTGACAGCGGGGGCCTCCTACGAGCAGTACTTC.

As DNA, the CDR3 is TGTGCCAGCCGGGGGGCCGACAATGAGCAGTTCTTC. Protein: CASRGADNEQFF. This chain joins TRBV7-3 and TRBJ2-1; weak D call: TRBD2 (7 bases). CDR3 length equals 12 residues. Trimming stripped 8 bases from V and 5 bases from J, with 10 bases between. Germline V lookup: CDR1 SGHTA, CDR2 FQGTGA.

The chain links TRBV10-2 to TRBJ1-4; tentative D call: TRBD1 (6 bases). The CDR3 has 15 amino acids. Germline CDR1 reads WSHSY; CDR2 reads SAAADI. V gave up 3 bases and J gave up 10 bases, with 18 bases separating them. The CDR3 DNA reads TGCGCCAGCAGTGATCCGGGGGGCAATTATGGAAAACTGTTTTTT. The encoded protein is CASSDPGGNYGKLFF.

This CDR3 is CASSLFSDGETQYF. CDR3 coding DNA: TGTGCCAGCAGCTTATTCTCAGATGGAGAGACCCAGTACTTC. The chain has TRBV7-2 and TRBJ2-5, with D hard to call. Germline V CDR1 and CDR2: SGHTA, FQGNSA. V was cut by 2 bases and J by 4 bases, with 11 bases left in between. The CDR3 contains 14 residues. The whole variable domain, filled in from reference TRBV7-2 and TRBJ2-5, reads GAGVSQSPSNKVTEKGKDVELRCDPISGHTALYWYRQSLGQGLEFLIYFQGNSAPDKSGLPSDRFSAERTGGSVSTLTIQRTQQEDSAVYLCASSLFSDGETQYFGPGTRLLVL.

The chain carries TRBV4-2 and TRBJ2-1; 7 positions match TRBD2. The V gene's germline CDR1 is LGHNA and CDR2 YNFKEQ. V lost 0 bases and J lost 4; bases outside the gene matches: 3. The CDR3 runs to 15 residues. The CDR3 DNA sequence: TGTGCCAGCAGCCAAGAGGCTAGCGGATACAATGAGCAGTTCTTC. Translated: CASSQEASGYNEQFF.

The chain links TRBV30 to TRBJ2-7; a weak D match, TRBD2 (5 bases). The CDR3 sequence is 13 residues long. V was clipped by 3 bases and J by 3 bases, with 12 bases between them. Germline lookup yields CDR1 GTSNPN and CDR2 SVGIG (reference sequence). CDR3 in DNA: TGTGCCTGGAGATTTAGCGCCGGCTACGAGCAGTACTTC. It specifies CAWRFSAGYEQYF.

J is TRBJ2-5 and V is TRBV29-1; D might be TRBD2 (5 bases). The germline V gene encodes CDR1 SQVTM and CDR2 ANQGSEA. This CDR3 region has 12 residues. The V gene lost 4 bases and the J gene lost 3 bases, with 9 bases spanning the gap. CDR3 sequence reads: CSVGLREETQYF. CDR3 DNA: TGCAGCGTTGGTTTGCGGGAAGAGACCCAGTACTTC.

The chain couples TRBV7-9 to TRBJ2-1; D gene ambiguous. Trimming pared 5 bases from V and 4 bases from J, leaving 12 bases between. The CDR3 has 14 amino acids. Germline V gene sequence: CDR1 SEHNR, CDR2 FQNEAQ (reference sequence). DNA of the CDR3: TGTGCCAGCAGCGTTTCGGCGCGTTACAATGAGCAGTTCTTC. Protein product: CASSVSARYNEQFF.

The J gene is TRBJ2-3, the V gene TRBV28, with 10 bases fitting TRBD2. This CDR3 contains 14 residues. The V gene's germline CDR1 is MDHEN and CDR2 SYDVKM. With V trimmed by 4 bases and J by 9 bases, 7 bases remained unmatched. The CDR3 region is CASSSAGTSDTQYF. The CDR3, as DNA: TGTGCCAGCAGTTCCGCCGGGACTAGCGACACGCAGTATTTT.

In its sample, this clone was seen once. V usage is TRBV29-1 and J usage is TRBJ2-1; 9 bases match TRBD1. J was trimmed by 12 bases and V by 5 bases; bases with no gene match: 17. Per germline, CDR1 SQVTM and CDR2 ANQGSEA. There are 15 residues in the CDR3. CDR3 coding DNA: TGCAGCGTTTGGACAGGGGCTATTATGGTAGGTGGGCAGTTCTTC. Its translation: CSVWTGAIMVGGQFF.

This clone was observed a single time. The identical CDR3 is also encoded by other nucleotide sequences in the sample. The CDR3 sequence is CASSLSGNTEAFF. DNA of the CDR3: TGTGCCAGCTCCCTATCCGGGAACACTGAAGCTTTCTTT. This chain joins TRBV7-3 and TRBJ1-1; D call uncertain. Germline CDR1 and CDR2: SGHTA and FQGTGA. This CDR3 comprises 13 residues. Between the trimmed V and J ends, which lost 8 bases and 1 base, there was a span of 11 bases. Filled out from reference TRBV7-3 and TRBJ1-1, the complete variable domain reads GAGVSQTPSNKVTEKGKYVELRCDPISGHTALYWYRQSLGQGPEFLIYFQGTGAADDSGLPNDRFFAVRPEGSVSTLKIQRTERGDSAVYLCASSLSGNTEAFFGQGTRLTVV.

CDR3 nucleotides: TGTGCCAGCAGCCCGAGGTTCGTTGGACAGGGGAACACCGGGGAGCTGTTTTTT. Its protein product is CASSPRFVGQGNTGELFF. This chain joins TRBV5-5 and TRBJ2-2, with 8 bases identical to TRBD1. Per the germline V gene, CDR1 is SGHKS and CDR2 is YYEKEE (reference sequence). The V gene end was trimmed by 4 bases and the J gene end by 1 base; junction bases not matched to a gene: 12. This CDR3 contains 18 residues.

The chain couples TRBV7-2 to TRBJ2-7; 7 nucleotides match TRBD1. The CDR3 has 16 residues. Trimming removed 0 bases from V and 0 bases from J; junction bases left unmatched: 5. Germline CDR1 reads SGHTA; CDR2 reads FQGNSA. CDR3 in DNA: TGTGCCAGCAGCTTAGCGGGGACAGACCACTCCTACGAGCAGTACTTC. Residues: CASSLAGTDHSYEQYF.

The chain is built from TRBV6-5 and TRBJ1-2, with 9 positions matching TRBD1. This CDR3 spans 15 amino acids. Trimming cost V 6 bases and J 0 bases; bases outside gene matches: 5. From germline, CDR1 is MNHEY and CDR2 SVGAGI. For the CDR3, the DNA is TGTGCCAGCAGCATAACAGGGGGCACTAACTATGGCTACACCTTC. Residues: CASSITGGTNYGYTF.

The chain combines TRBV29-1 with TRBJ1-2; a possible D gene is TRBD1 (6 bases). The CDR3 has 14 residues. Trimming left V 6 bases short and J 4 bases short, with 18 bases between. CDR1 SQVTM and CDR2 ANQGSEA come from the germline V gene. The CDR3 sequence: CSVKTGAGVYGYTF. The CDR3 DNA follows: TGCAGCGTAAAAACGGGGGCAGGGGTCTATGGCTACACCTTC.

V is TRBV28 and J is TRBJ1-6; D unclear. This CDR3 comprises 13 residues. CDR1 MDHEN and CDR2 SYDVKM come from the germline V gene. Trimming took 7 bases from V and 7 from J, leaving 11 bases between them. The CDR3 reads CASTLDRNSPLHF. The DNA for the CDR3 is TGTGCCAGCACCCTTGACCGAAATTCACCCCTCCACTTT. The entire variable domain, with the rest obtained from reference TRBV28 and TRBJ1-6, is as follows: DVKVTQSSRYLVKRTGEKVFLECVQDMDHENMFWYRQDPGLGLRLIYFSYDVKMKEKGDIPEGYSVSREKKERFSLILESASTNQTSMYLCASTLDRNSPLHFGNGTRLTVT.